A single sample gave rise to the 32 T cell receptor beta chains below, sequenced in a study of control samples from healthy donors and cancer patients (dated by TCRdb to 2018 to 2020). The library was produced with the immunoSEQ multiplex PCR assay. The table comes from immuneACCESS by way of TCRdb, which keeps in-frame sequences with V and J called. Part of the clones is missing from these tables; in studies checked, under half for an unresolved V gene and the rest for unknown reasons. The sample data list 74,000 or so clones, and 89% of these were observed just once. The biggest ten clones account for 6.5% to 7.5% of the sample. Sequenced: blood. All receptors come from a man aged 50-59 years in good health.

V gene TRBV5-8 combines with J gene TRBJ2-1; weak D call: TRBD1 (6 bases). CDR1 and CDR2 from the germline V gene are SGHTS and YDEGEE. The CDR3 contains 13 residues. V lost 2 bases to trimming and J lost 10 bases, with 13 bases between them. The CDR3 DNA reads as TGTGCCAGCAGCTTTGACAGGTTTGAAGAGCAGTTCTTC. Translated: CASSFDRFEEQFF.

This chain uses TRBV10-3 with TRBJ2-7; 9 bases match TRBD1. The junction had 4 bases not matched to a gene; V was cut back by 6 bases and J by 4 bases. The CDR3 loop spans 13 amino acids. Germline V gene data show CDR1 as ENHRY and CDR2 as SYGVKD. The CDR3 protein is CAISKDRGYEQYF. As DNA, the CDR3 is TGTGCCATCAGCAAGGACAGGGGTTACGAGCAGTACTTC.

V is TRBV30 and J is TRBJ1-6; possibly TRBD1 for D (6 bases). Trimming pared 4 bases from V and 7 bases from J, leaving 14 bases between. Germline V CDR1 and CDR2: GTSNPN, SVGIG (reference sequence). This CDR3 is 14 amino acids long. CDR3 sequence reads: CAWNDQGYNSPLHF. The DNA of the CDR3 is TGTGCCTGGAACGATCAGGGGTACAATTCACCCCTCCACTTT.

This clone has only a few counts. The CDR3 is CASTLAGAHYEQYF. CDR3 in DNA: TGTGCCAGCACCCTCGCAGGGGCCCACTACGAGCAGTACTTC. The V gene is TRBV5-6, the J gene TRBJ2-7; D is possibly TRBD1 (6 bases). From germline, CDR1 is SGHDT and CDR2 YYEEEE. Trimming stripped 6 bases from V and 3 bases from J, with 16 bases between. This CDR3 contains 14 residues. Together with reference TRBV5-6 and TRBJ2-7, the CDR3 gives the full variable domain: DAGVTQSPTHLIKTRGQQVTLRCSPKSGHDTVSWYQQALGQGPQFIFQYYEEEERQRGNFPDRFSGHQFPNYSSELNVNALLLGDSALYLCASTLAGAHYEQYFGPGTRLTVT.

This clone was picked up one time. The J gene is TRBJ1-5, the V gene TRBV25-1; D ambiguous. Germline V gene data show CDR1 as MGHDK and CDR2 as SYGVNS. The CDR3 sequence is 14 residues long. V was clipped by 4 bases and J by 3 bases, with 10 bases between them. The CDR3 DNA sequence: TGTGCCAGCAGTGGAGCGGGGATCAATCAGCCCCAGCATTTT. Amino acid sequence: CASSGAGINQPQHF. Together with reference TRBV25-1 and TRBJ1-5, the CDR3 gives the full variable domain: EADIYQTPRYLVIGTGKKITLECSQTMGHDKMYWYQQDPGMELHLIHYSYGVNSTEKGDLSSESTVSRIRTEHFPLTLESARPSHTSQYLCASSGAGINQPQHFGDGTRLSIL.

The chain employs TRBV7-3 and TRBJ2-1; 9 bases match TRBD1. Trimming at V came to 7 bases and at J to 5 bases, leaving 12 bases not matched to a gene. Germline CDR1 SGHTA, CDR2 FQGTGA. There are 16 residues in the CDR3. The CDR3 sequence is CASTLGGTGHHNEQFF. The CDR3 DNA reads TGTGCCAGCACCCTGGGGGGGACAGGGCACCACAATGAGCAGTTCTTC.

V usage is TRBV7-2 and J usage is TRBJ2-7; D may correspond to TRBD1 or TRBD2 (5 bases each). Germline V CDR1 and CDR2: SGHTA, FQGNSA. The CDR3 extends over 17 amino acids. V was pared by 3 bases and J by 3 bases, with 21 bases between. The CDR3 DNA is TGTGCCAGCAGCTTCGGGGCGCCTTCCACGCACCACTACGAGCAGTACTTC. It specifies CASSFGAPSTHHYEQYF. Together with reference TRBV7-2 and TRBJ2-7, the CDR3 gives the full variable domain: GAGVSQSPSNKVTEKGKDVELRCDPISGHTALYWYRQSLGQGLEFLIYFQGNSAPDKSGLPSDRFSAERTGGSVSTLTIQRTQQEDSAVYLCASSFGAPSTHHYEQYFGPGTRLTVT.

V is TRBV9 and J is TRBJ2-3; 7 bases fit TRBD2. Germline trimming cut 2 bases from V and 6 bases from J; bases unmatched to any gene: 12. Germline loops: CDR1 SGDLS, CDR2 YYNGEE. CDR3 length: 16 amino acids. Here the CDR3 reads CASSVLGTNSRDTQYF. The CDR3 region has the DNA TGTGCCAGCAGCGTCTTAGGGACTAATAGCAGGGATACGCAGTATTTT.

The CDR3 bases are TGTGCCAGTAGTCCCGGGACTACGAACACCGGGGAGCTGTTTTTT. This translates into CASSPGTTNTGELFF. V and J are TRBV19 and TRBJ2-2; 7 nucleotides match TRBD2. The germline V gene has CDR1 LNHDA and CDR2 SQIVND (reference sequence). The junction had 3 bases not matched to a gene; V was cut back by 5 bases and J by 0 bases. The CDR3 loop spans 15 amino acids. The full variable domain, with the rest looked up from reference TRBV19 and TRBJ2-2, is DGGITQSPKYLFRKEGQNVTLSCEQNLNHDAMYWYRQDPGQGLRLIYYSQIVNDFQKGDIAEGYSVSREKKESFPLTVTSAQKNPTAFYLCASSPGTTNTGELFFGEGSRLTVL.

The chain couples TRBV25-1 to TRBJ2-5; weak D call: TRBD2 (6 bases). The V end was cut by 2 bases, the J end by 7 bases, with 17 bases between. The CDR3 covers 15 residues. CDR1 is MGHDK, CDR2 SYGVNS, per germline. In nucleotides, the CDR3 is TGTGCCAGCAGTGAAAGAGGGGCCCCGCGGGGGACCCAGTACTTC. This sequence encodes CASSERGAPRGTQYF.

The chain recombines TRBV30 with TRBJ1-3; no firm D call. This CDR3 region has 16 residues. V was shortened by 1 base and J by 0 bases, with 13 bases between the two germline ends. Per the germline V gene, CDR1 is GTSNPN and CDR2 is SVGIG (reference sequence). CDR3 region: CAWSGRVPDSGNTIYF. CDR3 DNA: TGTGCCTGGAGTGGCCGGGTTCCCGACTCTGGAAACACCATATATTTT.

The rearrangement uses TRBV4-1 and TRBJ2-3; D gene uncertain. The CDR3 has 15 amino acids. From germline, CDR1 is MGHRA and CDR2 YSYEKL. Between the trimmed V and J ends, which lost 1 base and 2 bases, there was a span of 10 bases. This chain's CDR3 is CASSQVGRFTDTQYF. DNA of the CDR3: TGCGCCAGCAGCCAAGTCGGCAGGTTCACAGATACGCAGTATTTT.

The count of this clone is one. The chain couples TRBV6-4 to TRBJ2-2; the D is unclear. Germline-derived CDR1 and CDR2 are MRHNA and SNTAGT. Trimming cost V 4 bases and J 8 bases, with 14 bases left between them. The CDR3 loop spans 14 amino acids. The CDR3 nucleotides are TGTGCCAGCAGTGCGGCCTTAGGGTTGGGGGAGCTGTTTTTT. Amino acids: CASSAALGLGELFF.

The chain is built from TRBV10-3 and TRBJ1-1; no clear D gene. The CDR3 is 12 amino acids. CDR1 and CDR2 (germline): ENHRY, SYGVKD. Trimming took off 6 bases at V and 5 bases at J, with 10 bases between the two ends. The CDR3: CAIRTSATEAFF. In DNA form, the CDR3 reads TGTGCCATCAGGACATCGGCTACTGAAGCTTTCTTT.

The chain links TRBV4-1 to TRBJ2-7; weak D call: TRBD1 (6 bases). The germline gives CDR1 MGHRA, CDR2 YSYEKL. The CDR3 has 14 residues. Trimming stripped 2 bases from V and 1 base from J, with 9 bases between. CDR3 nucleotide sequence: TGCGCCAGCAGCCAATCCAGGGGTTCCTACGAGCAGTACTTC. This codes for CASSQSRGSYEQYF.

The gene calls are TRBV10-3 and TRBJ2-7; D may be TRBD1 (9 bases). Trimming removed 4 bases at V and 7 bases at J, with 17 bases between. This CDR3 region has 14 residues. Germline V gene sequence: CDR1 ENHRY, CDR2 SYGVKD. The CDR3: CAISGGGTGLEQYF. The CDR3, as DNA: TGTGCCATCAGTGGCGGGGGGACAGGGCTAGAGCAGTACTTC.

This chain connects TRBV24-1 to TRBJ2-7, with a possible D match to TRBD2 (5 bases). The germline V gene has CDR1 KGHDR and CDR2 SFDVKD. The CDR3 extends over 15 amino acids. V was trimmed by 2 bases and J by 4 bases, leaving 14 bases between them. The CDR3 protein is CATSDYREGRYEQYF. The CDR3 DNA follows: TGTGCCACCAGTGATTACCGGGAAGGCCGGTACGAGCAGTACTTC.

The rearrangement links TRBV5-1 to TRBJ2-7; TRBD1 is a possible D gene (5 bases). The germline V gene has CDR1 SGHRS and CDR2 YFSETQ. The CDR3 length is 15 residues. Trimming stripped 0 bases from V and 2 bases from J, with 12 bases between. CDR3 DNA: TGCGCCAGCAGCTTGGGCGGACACAGGACCTACGAGCAGTACTTC. This gives the protein CASSLGGHRTYEQYF.

The chain employs TRBV9 and TRBJ1-2, with D possibly matching TRBD1 (6 bases). CDR1 and CDR2 from the germline V gene are SGDLS and YYNGEE. The CDR3 contains 13 residues. Trimming removed 0 bases at V and 3 bases at J, with 6 bases between. This chain's CDR3 is CASSVGTDYGYTF. In nucleotides, the CDR3 is TGTGCCAGCAGCGTAGGGACAGACTATGGCTACACCTTC.

V usage is TRBV2 and J usage is TRBJ1-4; the D gene is possibly TRBD1 (5 bases). The V and J ends lost 2 bases and 10 bases respectively, with 17 bases between them. Germline V gene lookup returns CDR1 SNHLY and CDR2 FYNNEI. The CDR3 contains 15 residues. The CDR3, as DNA: TGTGCCAGCAGTGAATTCCGGGGCCCCGAGGGAAAACTGTTTTTT. This encodes CASSEFRGPEGKLFF.

This chain connects TRBV7-8 to TRBJ1-1, with D possibly TRBD1 on 5 matching bases. V lost 8 bases, J lost 1 base, and 26 bases lay in between. The length of the CDR3 is 18 residues. The germline CDR1 and CDR2 sequences are SGHVS and FQNEAQ. The CDR3 loop reads CASGEGRLGINKNTEAFF. The DNA of the CDR3 is TGTGCCAGCGGGGAGGGGAGACTCGGAATAAATAAGAACACTGAAGCTTTCTTT.

V is TRBV10-2 and J is TRBJ1-5; D remains ambiguous. Germline V gives CDR1 WSHSY, CDR2 SAAADI. This CDR3 region has 15 residues. V was pared by 3 bases and J by 6 bases, with 15 bases between. For the CDR3, the DNA is TGCGCCAGCAGTGACATAGCAGGTTTCTCTCAGCCCCAGCATTTT. Protein product: CASSDIAGFSQPQHF.

This chain joins TRBV11-3 and TRBJ2-6; the D is unclear. V was shortened by 4 bases and J by 0 bases, with 4 bases between the two germline ends. Germline V gene sequence: CDR1 SGHNT, CDR2 YENEEA. CDR3 length equals 14 residues. The CDR3 DNA sequence: TGTGCCAGCAGCTACAGCTCTGGGGCCAACGTCCTGACTTTC. Its protein product is CASSYSSGANVLTF.

This rearrangement joins TRBV6-2 or TRBV6-3 to TRBJ1-5; TRBD1 might be the D (6 bases). Trimming stripped 2 bases from V and 5 bases from J, with 19 bases between. This CDR3 comprises 17 residues. In germline, CDR1 is MNHEY, CDR2 SVGEGT. In nucleotides, the CDR3 is TGTGCCAGCAGTTACGAGAAACAGGGTCGCTACGATCAGCCCCAGCATTTT. It codes for CASSYEKQGRYDQPQHF.

This clone appeared a single time. CDR3 nucleotides: TGTGCCAGCAGCCCCTCGGACTCGCCAACTAATGAAAAACTGTTTTTT. Its translation is CASSPSDSPTNEKLFF. The V call is TRBV7-2, the J call TRBJ1-4; D gene uncertain. This CDR3 has 16 residues. CDR1 and CDR2 from the germline V gene are SGHTA and FQGNSA. Trimming removed 5 bases from V and 0 bases from J, with 13 bases in between.

The chain combines TRBV3-1 (or the pseudogene TRBV3-2) with TRBJ2-3; a weak D match, TRBD1 (6 bases). Per the germline V gene, CDR1 is LGHDT and CDR2 is YNNKEL (reference sequence). The V gene lost 1 base and the J gene lost 5 bases, with 16 bases spanning the gap. This CDR3 region has 16 residues. The DNA for the CDR3 is TGTGCCAGCAGCCAAGCTTTGGCAGGGGAAGGAGATACGCAGTATTTT. Its translation is CASSQALAGEGDTQYF.

The table lists this clone with a few counts. The CDR3 protein is CAWKAGGREQFF. Here the CDR3 DNA reads TGTGCCTGGAAGGCGGGGGGGCGTGAGCAGTTCTTC. V gene TRBV30 combines with J gene TRBJ2-1, with 9 bases lining up with TRBD2. V shed 4 bases and J 9 bases; nucleotides not matched to a gene: 4. The CDR3 consists of 12 residues. Germline lookup yields CDR1 GTSNPN and CDR2 SVGIG (reference sequence). The full variable domain, with the rest looked up from reference TRBV30 and TRBJ2-1, is SQTIHQWPATLVQPVGSPLSLECTVEGTSNPNLYWYRQAAGRGLQLLFYSVGIGQISSEVPQNLSASRPQDRQFILSSKKLLLSDSGFYLCAWKAGGREQFFGPGTRLTVL.

This rearrangement joins TRBV29-1 to TRBJ1-2; TRBD1 agrees at 7 bases. The CDR3 consists of 12 residues. Germline assignment: CDR1 SQVTM and CDR2 ANQGSEA. J lost 5 bases, V lost 6 bases, and 6 bases had no gene match. This CDR3 is CSVPRGGYGYTF. The CDR3 nucleotides read TGCAGCGTACCCAGGGGGGGTTATGGCTACACCTTC.

This chain connects TRBV18 to TRBJ1-5; D ambiguous. V was trimmed by 3 bases and J by 7 bases, leaving 13 bases between them. The CDR3 runs to 14 residues. Germline CDR1 and CDR2: KGHSH and LQKENI. CDR3 in amino acids: CASSPDPEYQPQHF. The CDR3, as DNA: TGTGCCAGCTCACCGGACCCAGAATACCAGCCCCAGCATTTT. Together with reference TRBV18 and TRBJ1-5, the CDR3 gives the full variable domain: NAGVMQNPRHLVRRRGQEARLRCSPMKGHSHVYWYRQLPEEGLKFMVYLQKENIIDESGMPKERFSAEFPKEGPSILRIQQVVRGDSAAYFCASSPDPEYQPQHFGDGTRLSIL.

The gene calls are TRBV10-3 and TRBJ1-5, with D possibly being TRBD1 (6 bases). This CDR3 comprises 12 residues. Per the germline V gene, CDR1 is ENHRY and CDR2 is SYGVKD. V was cut by 10 bases and J by 3 bases, with 10 bases left in between. CDR3 DNA: TGTGCCACCCAGGGGACCAATCAGCCCCAGCATTTT. Its translation is CATQGTNQPQHF.

The chain recombines TRBV5-6 with TRBJ1-3; unclear D gene. The CDR3 extends over 12 amino acids. The V gene lost 0 bases and the J gene lost 12 bases, with 10 bases spanning the gap. From germline, CDR1 is SGHDT and CDR2 YYEEEE. The chain's CDR3 is CASSLGSGIIYF. CDR3 DNA sequence: TGTGCCAGCAGCTTGGGATCGGGCATCATATATTTT.

This chain uses TRBV9 with TRBJ2-6, with D unclear. Germline values: CDR1 SGDLS, CDR2 YYNGEE. The CDR3 length is 15 residues. V lost 0 bases and J lost 1, with 5 bases in between. DNA of the CDR3: TGTGCCAGCAGCGTAGGCGGTTCTGGGGCCAACGTCCTGACTTTC. This codes for CASSVGGSGANVLTF.